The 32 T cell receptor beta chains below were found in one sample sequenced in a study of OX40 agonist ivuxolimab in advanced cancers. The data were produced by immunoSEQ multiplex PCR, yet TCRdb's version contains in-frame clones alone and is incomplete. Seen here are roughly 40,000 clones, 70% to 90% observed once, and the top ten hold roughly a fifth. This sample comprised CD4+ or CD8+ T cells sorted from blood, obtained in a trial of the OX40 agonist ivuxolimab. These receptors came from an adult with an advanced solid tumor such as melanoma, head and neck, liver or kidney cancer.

DNA for the CDR3: TGCGCCAGCCCGCGGACTCCTCCCTACGAGCAGTACTTC. Its translation: CASPRTPPYEQYF. The chain joins TRBV10-1 to TRBJ2-7, with TRBD2 as a possible D gene (5 bases). The CDR3 totals 13 residues. Germline V gene data show CDR1 as WNHNN and CDR2 as SYGVQD (reference sequence). Trimming removed 8 bases from V and 2 bases from J, with 13 bases in between.

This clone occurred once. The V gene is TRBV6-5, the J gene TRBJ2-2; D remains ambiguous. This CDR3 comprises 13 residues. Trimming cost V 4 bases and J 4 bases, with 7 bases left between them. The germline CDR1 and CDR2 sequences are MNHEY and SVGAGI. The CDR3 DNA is TGTGCCAGCAGTTGGTCGGGCACCGGGGAGCTGTTTTTT. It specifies CASSWSGTGELFF.

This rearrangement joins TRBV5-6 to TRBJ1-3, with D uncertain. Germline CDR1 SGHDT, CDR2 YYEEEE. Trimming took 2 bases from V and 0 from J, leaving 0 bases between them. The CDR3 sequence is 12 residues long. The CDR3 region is CASSFSGNTIYF. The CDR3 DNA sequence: TGTGCCAGCAGCTTCTCTGGAAACACCATATATTTT.

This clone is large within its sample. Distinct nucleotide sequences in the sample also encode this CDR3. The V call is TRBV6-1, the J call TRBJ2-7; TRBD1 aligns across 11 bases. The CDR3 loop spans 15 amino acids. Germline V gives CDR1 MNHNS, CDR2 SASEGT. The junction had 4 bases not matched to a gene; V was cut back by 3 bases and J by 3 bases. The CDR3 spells CASSDYGTGGYEQYV. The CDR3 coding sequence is TGTGCCAGCAGTGACTACGGGACAGGGGGCTACGAGCAGTACGTC.

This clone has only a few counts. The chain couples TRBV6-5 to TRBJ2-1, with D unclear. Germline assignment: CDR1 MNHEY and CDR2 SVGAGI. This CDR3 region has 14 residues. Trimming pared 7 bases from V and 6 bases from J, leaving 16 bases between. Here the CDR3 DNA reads TGTGCCAGCAACCTCGGACCAAACGGCAATGAGCAGTTCTTC. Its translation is CASNLGPNGNEQFF.

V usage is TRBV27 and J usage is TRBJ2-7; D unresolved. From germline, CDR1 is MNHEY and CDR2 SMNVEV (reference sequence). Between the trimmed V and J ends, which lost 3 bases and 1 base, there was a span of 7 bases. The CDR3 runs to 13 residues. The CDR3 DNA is TGTGCCAGCAGTTTCGGGCGGTCCTACGAGCAGTACTTC. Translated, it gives CASSFGRSYEQYF.

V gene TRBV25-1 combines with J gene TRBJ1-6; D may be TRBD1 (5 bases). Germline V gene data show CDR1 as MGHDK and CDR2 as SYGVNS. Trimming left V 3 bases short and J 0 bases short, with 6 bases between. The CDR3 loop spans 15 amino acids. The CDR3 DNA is TGTGCCAGCAGTGAGGGGGGCTCCTATAATTCACCCCTCCACTTT. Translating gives CASSEGGSYNSPLHF.

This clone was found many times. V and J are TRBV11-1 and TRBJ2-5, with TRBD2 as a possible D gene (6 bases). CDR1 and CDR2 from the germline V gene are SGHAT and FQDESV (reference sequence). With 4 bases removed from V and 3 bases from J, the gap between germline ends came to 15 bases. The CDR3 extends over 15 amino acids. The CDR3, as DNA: TGTGCCAGCAGCTCCATAGCGGCCGCCAAAGAGACCCAGTACTTC. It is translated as CASSSIAAAKETQYF.

The CDR3 is CASSPLGAPGTEAFF. The CDR3 nucleotides read TGCGCCAGCAGCCCCCTGGGGGCGCCGGGCACTGAAGCTTTCTTT. The chain recombines TRBV4-1 with TRBJ1-1; maybe TRBD1 (6 bases). The CDR3 runs 15 residues. Germline V gene sequence: CDR1 MGHRA, CDR2 YSYEKL. The V end was cut by 4 bases, the J end by 4 bases, with 16 bases between.

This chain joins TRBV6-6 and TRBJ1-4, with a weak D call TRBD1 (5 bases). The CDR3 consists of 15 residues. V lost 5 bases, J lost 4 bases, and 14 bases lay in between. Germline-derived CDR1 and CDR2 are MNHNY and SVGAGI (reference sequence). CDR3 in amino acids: CASSNPRDRNEKLFF. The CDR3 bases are TGTGCCAGCAGTAACCCGAGGGACCGTAATGAAAAACTGTTTTTT.

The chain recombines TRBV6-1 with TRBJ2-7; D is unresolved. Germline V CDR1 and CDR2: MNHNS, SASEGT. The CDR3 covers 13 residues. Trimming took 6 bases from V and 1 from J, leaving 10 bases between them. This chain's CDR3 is CASSGADSYEQYF. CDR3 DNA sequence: TGTGCCAGCAGCGGAGCTGATTCCTACGAGCAGTACTTC.

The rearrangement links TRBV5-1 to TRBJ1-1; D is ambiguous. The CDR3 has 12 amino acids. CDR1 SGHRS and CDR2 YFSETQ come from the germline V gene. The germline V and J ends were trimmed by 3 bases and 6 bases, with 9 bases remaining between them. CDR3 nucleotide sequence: TGCGCCAGCAGCTCAGGTACCCCTGAAGCTTTCTTT. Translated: CASSSGTPEAFF.

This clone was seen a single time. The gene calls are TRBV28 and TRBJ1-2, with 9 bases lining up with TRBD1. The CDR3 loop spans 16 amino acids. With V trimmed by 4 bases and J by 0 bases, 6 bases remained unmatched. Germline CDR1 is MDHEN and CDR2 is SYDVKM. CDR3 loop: CASSYGRTGANYGYTF. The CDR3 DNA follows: TGTGCCAGCAGTTATGGCCGGACAGGGGCTAACTATGGCTACACCTTC.

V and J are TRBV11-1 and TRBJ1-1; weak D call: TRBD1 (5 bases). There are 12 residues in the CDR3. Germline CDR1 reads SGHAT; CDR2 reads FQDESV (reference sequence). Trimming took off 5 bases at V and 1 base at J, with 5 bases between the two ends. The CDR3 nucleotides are TGTGCCAGCAGCCAGGGGAACACTGAAGCTTTCTTT. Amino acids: CASSQGNTEAFF.

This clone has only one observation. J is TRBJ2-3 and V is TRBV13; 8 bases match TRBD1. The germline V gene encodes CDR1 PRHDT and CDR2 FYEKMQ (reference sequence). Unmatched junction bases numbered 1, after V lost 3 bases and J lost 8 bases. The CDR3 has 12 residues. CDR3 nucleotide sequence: TGTGCCAGCAGCTTGGACAGGGCTACGCAGTATTTT. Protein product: CASSLDRATQYF.

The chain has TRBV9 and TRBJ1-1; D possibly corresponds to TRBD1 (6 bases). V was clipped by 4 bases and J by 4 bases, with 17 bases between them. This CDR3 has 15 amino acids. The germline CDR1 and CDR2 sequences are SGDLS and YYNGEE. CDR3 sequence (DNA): TGTGCCAGCAGCCCTAGCGGGGGGCTGGGCACTGAAGCTTTCTTT. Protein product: CASSPSGGLGTEAFF.

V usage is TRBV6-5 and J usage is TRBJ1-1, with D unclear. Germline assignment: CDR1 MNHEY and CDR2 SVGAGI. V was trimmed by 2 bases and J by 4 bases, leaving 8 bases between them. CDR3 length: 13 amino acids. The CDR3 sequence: CASSYGGLTEAFF. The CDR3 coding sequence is TGTGCCAGCAGTTACGGCGGGCTCACTGAAGCTTTCTTT.

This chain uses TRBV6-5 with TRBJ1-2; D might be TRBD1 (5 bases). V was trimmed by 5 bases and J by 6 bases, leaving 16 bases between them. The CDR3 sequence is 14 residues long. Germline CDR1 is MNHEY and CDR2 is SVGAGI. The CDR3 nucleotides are TGTGCCAGCAGTCCCGACGGCAGGGCCAATGGCTACACCTTC. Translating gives CASSPDGRANGYTF.

CDR3 nucleotides: TGCGCCAGCAGCCCTAGGACTAGCGGTTCGCGGACCCAGTACTTC. This sequence encodes CASSPRTSGSRTQYF. The chain links TRBV4-3 to TRBJ2-5, with 10 bases lining up with TRBD2. The CDR3 length is 15 residues. Germline V gives CDR1 LGHNA, CDR2 YSLEER. V gave up 4 bases and J gave up 7 bases; unmatched junction bases: 9.

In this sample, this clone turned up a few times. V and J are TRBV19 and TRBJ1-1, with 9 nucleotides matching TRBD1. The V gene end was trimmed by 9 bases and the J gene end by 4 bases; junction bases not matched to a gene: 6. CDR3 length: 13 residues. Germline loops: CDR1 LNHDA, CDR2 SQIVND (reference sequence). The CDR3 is CASWTGATTEAFF. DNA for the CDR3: TGTGCCAGCTGGACAGGGGCCACCACTGAAGCTTTCTTT.

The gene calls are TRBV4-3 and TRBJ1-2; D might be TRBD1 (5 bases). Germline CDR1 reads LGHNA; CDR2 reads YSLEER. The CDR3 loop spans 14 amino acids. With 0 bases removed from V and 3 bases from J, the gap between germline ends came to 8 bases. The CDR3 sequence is CASSQDLGDYGYTF. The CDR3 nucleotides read TGCGCCAGCAGCCAAGATTTAGGGGACTATGGCTACACCTTC.

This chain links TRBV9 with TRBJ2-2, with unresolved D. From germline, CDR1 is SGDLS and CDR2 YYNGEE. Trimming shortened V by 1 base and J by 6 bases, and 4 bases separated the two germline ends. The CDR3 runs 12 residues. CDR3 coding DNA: TGTGCCAGCAGCGTAAAAGCCGGGGAGCTGTTTTTT. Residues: CASSVKAGELFF.

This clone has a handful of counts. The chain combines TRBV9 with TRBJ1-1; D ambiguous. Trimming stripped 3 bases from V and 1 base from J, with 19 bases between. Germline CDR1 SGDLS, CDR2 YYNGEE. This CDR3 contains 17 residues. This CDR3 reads CASSATAGKNPNTEAFF. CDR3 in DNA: TGTGCCAGCAGCGCCACAGCGGGGAAGAACCCGAACACTGAAGCTTTCTTT. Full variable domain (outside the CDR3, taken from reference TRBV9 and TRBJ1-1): DSGVTQTPKHLITATGQRVTLRCSPRSGDLSVYWYQQSLDQGLQFLIQYYNGEERAKGNILERFSAQQFPDLHSELNLSSLELGDSALYFCASSATAGKNPNTEAFFGQGTRLTVV.

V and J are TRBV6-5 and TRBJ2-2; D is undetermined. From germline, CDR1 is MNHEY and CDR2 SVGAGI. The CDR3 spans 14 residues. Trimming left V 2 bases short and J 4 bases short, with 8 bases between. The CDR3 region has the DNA TGTGCCAGCAGTTACCTACAGTTCACCGGGGAGCTGTTTTTT. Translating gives CASSYLQFTGELFF.

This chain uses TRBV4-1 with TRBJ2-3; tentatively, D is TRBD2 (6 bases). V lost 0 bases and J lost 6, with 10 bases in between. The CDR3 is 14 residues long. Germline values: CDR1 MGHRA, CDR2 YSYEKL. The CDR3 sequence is CASSQELAADTQYF. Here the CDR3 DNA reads TGCGCCAGCAGCCAAGAACTAGCAGCGGATACGCAGTATTTT.

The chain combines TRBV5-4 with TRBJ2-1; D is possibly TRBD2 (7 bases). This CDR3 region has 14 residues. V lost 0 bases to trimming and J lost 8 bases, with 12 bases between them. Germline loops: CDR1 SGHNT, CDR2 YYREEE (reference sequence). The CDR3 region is CASSLGGGADEQFF. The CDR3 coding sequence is TGTGCCAGCAGCTTGGGAGGGGGGGCCGATGAGCAGTTCTTC.

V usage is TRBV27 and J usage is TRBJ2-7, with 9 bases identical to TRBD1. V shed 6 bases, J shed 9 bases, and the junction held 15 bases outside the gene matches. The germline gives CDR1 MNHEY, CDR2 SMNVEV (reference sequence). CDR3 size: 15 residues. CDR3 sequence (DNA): TGTGCCAGCAGCCCAGCACAGGGGGCGCAGGATGGGCAGTACTTC. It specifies CASSPAQGAQDGQYF.

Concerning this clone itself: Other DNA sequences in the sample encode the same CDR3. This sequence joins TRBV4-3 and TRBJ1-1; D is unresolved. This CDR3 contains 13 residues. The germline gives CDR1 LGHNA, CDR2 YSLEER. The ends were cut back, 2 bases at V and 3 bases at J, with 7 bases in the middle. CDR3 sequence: CASSQPAYTEAFF. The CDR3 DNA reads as TGCGCCAGCAGCCAACCAGCCTACACTGAAGCTTTCTTT.

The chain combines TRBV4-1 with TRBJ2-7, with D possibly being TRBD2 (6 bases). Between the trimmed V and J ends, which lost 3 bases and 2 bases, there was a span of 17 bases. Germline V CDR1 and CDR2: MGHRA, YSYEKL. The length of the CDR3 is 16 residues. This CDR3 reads CASSHGDPPGAYEQYF. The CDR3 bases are TGCGCCAGCAGCCATGGGGACCCACCGGGGGCCTACGAGCAGTACTTC.

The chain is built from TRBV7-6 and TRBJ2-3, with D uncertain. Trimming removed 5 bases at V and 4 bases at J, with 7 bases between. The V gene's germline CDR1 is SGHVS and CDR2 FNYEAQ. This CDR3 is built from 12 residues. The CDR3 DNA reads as TGTGCCAGCAGCCATAGGGCAGATACGCAGTATTTT. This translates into CASSHRADTQYF.

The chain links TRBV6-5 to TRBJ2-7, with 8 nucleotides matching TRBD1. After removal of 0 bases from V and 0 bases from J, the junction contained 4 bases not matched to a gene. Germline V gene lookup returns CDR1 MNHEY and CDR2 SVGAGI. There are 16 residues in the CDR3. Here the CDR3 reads CASSYSWQGASYEQYF. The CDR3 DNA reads TGTGCCAGCAGTTACTCGTGGCAGGGGGCCTCCTACGAGCAGTACTTC.

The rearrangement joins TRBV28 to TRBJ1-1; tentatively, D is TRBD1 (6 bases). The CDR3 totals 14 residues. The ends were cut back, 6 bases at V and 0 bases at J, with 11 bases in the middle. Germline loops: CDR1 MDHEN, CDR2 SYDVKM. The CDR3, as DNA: TGTGCCAGCAGCCCGGGGGCCATGAACACTGAAGCTTTCTTT. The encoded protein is CASSPGAMNTEAFF.